This T cell receptor (beta chain) was recovered during a study of shared clonotypes between healthy human individuals. The J segment lost 3 bases and the V segment lost 5 bases, leaving 5 bases of the junction unmatched. The germline V gene encodes CDR1 KGHSH and CDR2 LQKENI. The CDR3 extends over 15 amino acids. Study donors comprised healthy, HIV-negative adults devoid of recent acute infection or vaccination. This table comes from immunoSEQ multiplex PCR, and its TCRdb copy is limited to in-frame clones, with some not included. The data contain some 2,500,000 clones, 90% to 95% of them seen just once; the ten biggest clones take up more than 0.35%.

This clonotype was obtained from a man between 18 and 35 years old in good health. Some clones in this sample may be carry-over from other donors' samples. The chain uses TRBV18 and TRBJ1-5, with TRBD1 matching 9 bases. The sample comprised naive CD4+ T cells from PBMCs. Subset specified: CD45RA+ positively selected. CDR3 DNA: TGTGCCAGCTCAATGACAGGGGGGAACAATCAGCCCCAGCATTTT. It codes for CASSMTGGNNQPQHF.